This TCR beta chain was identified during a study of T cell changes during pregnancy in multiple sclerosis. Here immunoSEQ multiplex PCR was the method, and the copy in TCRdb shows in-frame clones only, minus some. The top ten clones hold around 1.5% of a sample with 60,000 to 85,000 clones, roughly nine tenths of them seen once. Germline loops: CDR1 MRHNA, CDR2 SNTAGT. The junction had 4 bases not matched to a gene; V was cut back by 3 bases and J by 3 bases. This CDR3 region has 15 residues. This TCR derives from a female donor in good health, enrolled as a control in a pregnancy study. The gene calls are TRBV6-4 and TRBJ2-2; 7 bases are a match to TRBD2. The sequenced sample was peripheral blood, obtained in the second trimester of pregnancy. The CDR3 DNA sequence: TGTGCCAGCAGTGAGGGCGGGAGCGACACCGGGGAGCTGTTTTTT. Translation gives CASSEGGSDTGELFF.